A single sample gave rise to the 23 T cell receptor beta chains below, sequenced in a study of CXCR3-negative and CXCR3-positive naive CD8 T cells. It was by 5' RACE with UMI labels that the TRB cDNA libraries were prepared. TCRdb reprocessed the 5' RACE reads and stores each CDR3 protein as one record, lacking DNA. The repertoire table contains over 40,000 distinct CDR3 sequences. Source material: naive CXCR3- CD8+ T cells from blood. Subset noted: CD45RO-CCR7+CD27+CD95- naive CD8+ T cells lacking CXCR3 (TNR3-). These receptors came from a human donor in good health. Some clones in this sample may be carry-over from other donors' samples.

The V call is TRBV14, the J call TRBJ2-5; the TCRdb D gene call, TRBD2, has no DNA to confirm it. CDR3 length: 16 residues. Germline V gene data show CDR1 as SGHDN and CDR2 as FVKESK. The CDR3 is CASSQFQRGLQETQYF.

The chain carries TRBV28 and TRBJ2-7; as DNA is missing, the TRBD1 call by TCRdb cannot be tested. The CDR3 extends over 15 amino acids. CDR1 and CDR2 (germline): MDHEN, SYDVKM. The CDR3 reads CASSFRGGSSYEQYF. The full variable domain, completed using reference TRBV28 and TRBJ2-7, is DVKVTQSSRYLVKRTGEKVFLECVQDMDHENMFWYRQDPGLGLRLIYFSYDVKMKEKGDIPEGYSVSREKKERFSLILESASTNQTSMYLCASSFRGGSSYEQYFGPGTRLTVT.

The chain recombines TRBV5-1 with TRBJ2-2; checking the TCRdb D call of TRBD1 is not possible without DNA. The CDR3 runs to 13 residues. The germline V gene has CDR1 SGHRS and CDR2 YFSETQ. The CDR3 sequence is CASMTGWTGELFF.

The rearrangement joins TRBV20-1 to TRBJ1-3; checking the TCRdb D call of TRBD1 is not possible without DNA. The CDR3 is 13 amino acids. Per the germline V gene, CDR1 is DFQATT and CDR2 is SNEGSKA (reference sequence). This CDR3 is CSALDRSGNTIYF.

The chain combines TRBV9 with TRBJ2-1; TCRdb selects TRBD2, and the lack of DNA leaves this call unchecked. CDR1 and CDR2 from the germline V gene are SGDLS and YYNGEE. The CDR3 is 15 residues long. CDR3 in amino acids: CASSSSGGSYNEQFF.

The chain couples TRBV12-3 or TRBV12-4 to TRBJ1-3; TCRdb proposes TRBD1, but this gene call is untestable without DNA. The CDR3 has 18 amino acids. The CDR3 region is CASIGDWGSPVSGNTIYF.

The CDR3: CASSQEIGGYEGYTF. V is TRBV14 and J is TRBJ1-2. CDR3 length: 15 residues. CDR1 is SGHDN, CDR2 FVKESK, per germline.

V and J are TRBV29-1 and TRBJ1-2; there is no DNA to check the TCRdb D call of TRBD1. The germline CDR1 and CDR2 sequences are SQVTM and ANQGSEA. This CDR3 spans 11 amino acids. CDR3 region: CSVEQGDGYTF.

This chain connects TRBV29-1 to TRBJ2-3; TCRdb lists TRBD1, though no DNA is available to test this call. The CDR3 runs to 11 residues. Germline V gives CDR1 SQVTM, CDR2 ANQGSEA. The CDR3 loop reads CSETGTDTQYF.

This chain connects TRBV7-9 to TRBJ2-1; the D call from TCRdb, TRBD2, cannot be confirmed without DNA. This CDR3 spans 16 amino acids. Germline V gives CDR1 SEHNR, CDR2 FQNEAQ (reference sequence). CDR3: CASSQRLAGPYNEQFF. Complete variable domain (other parts from reference TRBV7-9 and TRBJ2-1): DTGVSQNPRHKITKRGQNVTFRCDPISEHNRLYWYRQTLGQGPEFLTYFQNEAQLEKSRLLSDRFSAERPKGSFSTLEIQRTEQGDSAMYLCASSQRLAGPYNEQFFGPGTRLTVL.

The rearrangement links TRBV4-1 to TRBJ2-5; TCRdb indicates TRBD2, and absent DNA this call remains unverified. This CDR3 spans 16 amino acids. The germline CDR1 and CDR2 sequences are MGHRA and YSYEKL. CDR3 sequence: CASSQDRDYTEETQYF.

This chain joins TRBV7-9 and TRBJ1-4; no DNA is available, so the TRBD1 call from TCRdb remains unchecked. This CDR3 is built from 16 residues. In germline, CDR1 is SEHNR, CDR2 FQNEAQ (reference sequence). The CDR3 loop reads CASSPDRGATNEKLFF.

This chain links TRBV12-3 or TRBV12-4 with TRBJ2-7; TCRdb picks TRBD1, but there is no DNA to check that call. The CDR3 sequence is 14 residues long. The CDR3 reads CASSSVRASYEQYF.

The chain couples TRBV29-1 to TRBJ2-2. The CDR3 totals 13 residues. CDR1 is SQVTM, CDR2 ANQGSEA, per germline. The CDR3 spells CSVEGPNTGELFF.

CDR3 sequence reads: CASGGGGAEAFF. V gene TRBV6-5 combines with J gene TRBJ1-1. This CDR3 comprises 12 residues. Germline V gene data show CDR1 as MNHEY and CDR2 as SVGAGI.

The rearrangement uses TRBV27 and TRBJ2-1; TCRdb names TRBD1, which stays unverified in the absence of DNA. This CDR3 spans 13 amino acids. Germline assignment: CDR1 MNHEY and CDR2 SMNVEV (reference sequence). CDR3: CASSLQGTNEQFF.

V is TRBV5-1 and J is TRBJ2-7; TCRdb names TRBD2, which stays unverified in the absence of DNA. The CDR3 runs to 16 residues. From germline, CDR1 is SGHRS and CDR2 YFSETQ. The CDR3 reads CASSLGLAVMPYEQYF.

The chain combines TRBV6-4 with TRBJ2-2; the TCRdb call, TRBD2, lacks DNA for checking. Germline-derived CDR1 and CDR2 are MRHNA and SNTAGT. The CDR3 loop spans 13 amino acids. This chain's CDR3 is CASSGGDTGELFF.

The chain employs TRBV29-1 and TRBJ2-5; checking the TCRdb D call of TRBD2 is not possible without DNA. CDR1 is SQVTM and CDR2 is ANQGSEA in the germline V gene. The CDR3 is 15 amino acids. CDR3 sequence: CSVTGLAGGGETQYF.

The chain carries TRBV29-1 and TRBJ2-2. There are 13 residues in the CDR3. CDR1 and CDR2 (germline): SQVTM, ANQGSEA. The CDR3 protein is CSVEEQNTGELFF.

CDR3 protein: CSVVGSGNTIYF. The chain couples TRBV29-1 to TRBJ1-3. Germline assignment: CDR1 SQVTM and CDR2 ANQGSEA. This CDR3 has 12 residues.

The rearrangement links TRBV12-3 or TRBV12-4 to TRBJ2-7; TCRdb returns TRBD2, unconfirmable since there is no DNA. The CDR3 contains 14 residues. The CDR3 sequence: CASSTEYLPYEQYF.

CDR3: CASSQLGRTYEQYF. The chain couples TRBV14 to TRBJ2-7. The length of the CDR3 is 14 residues. Germline V gene lookup returns CDR1 SGHDN and CDR2 FVKESK.